This entry concerns a single T cell receptor (beta chain). The data were taken from a study of blood T cell repertoires in COVID-19. Here immunoSEQ multiplex PCR was the method, and the copy in TCRdb shows in-frame clones only, minus some. The repertoire includes approximately 100,000 clones, about 90% of them detected once, and roughly 6.2% sits in the top ten. The CDR3 runs 14 residues. V lost 2 bases to trimming and J lost 3 bases, with 11 bases between them. CDR1 is MDHEN and CDR2 is SYDVKM in the germline V gene. This TCR derives from a human donor in a cohort sampled during active COVID-19. The sequenced sample consisted of peripheral blood. The chain couples TRBV28 to TRBJ2-7, with D possibly being TRBD2 (6 bases). The CDR3 protein is CASSLRGNGYEQYF. The CDR3 DNA is TGTGCCAGCAGTTTACGGGGGAATGGCTACGAGCAGTACTTC.